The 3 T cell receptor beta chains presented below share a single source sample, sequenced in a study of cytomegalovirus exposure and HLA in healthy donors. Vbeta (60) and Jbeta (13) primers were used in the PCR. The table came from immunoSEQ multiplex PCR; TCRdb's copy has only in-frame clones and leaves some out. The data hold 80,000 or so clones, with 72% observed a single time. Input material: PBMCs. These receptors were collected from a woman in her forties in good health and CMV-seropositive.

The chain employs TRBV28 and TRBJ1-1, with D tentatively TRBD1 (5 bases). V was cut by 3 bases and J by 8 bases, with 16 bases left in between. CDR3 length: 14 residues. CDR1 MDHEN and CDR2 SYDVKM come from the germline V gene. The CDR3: CASSFHYGGGEAFF. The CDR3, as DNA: TGTGCCAGCAGTTTTCATTATGGGGGGGGAGAAGCTTTCTTT.

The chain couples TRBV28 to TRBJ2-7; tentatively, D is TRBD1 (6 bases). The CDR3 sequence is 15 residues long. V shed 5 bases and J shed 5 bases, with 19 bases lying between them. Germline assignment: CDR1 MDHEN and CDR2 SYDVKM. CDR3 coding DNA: TGTGCCAGCAGTCTGTTCAGGGGAAATTACGACGAGCAGTACTTC. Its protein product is CASSLFRGNYDEQYF.

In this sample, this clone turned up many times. As DNA, the CDR3 is TGTGCCAGTAGTGGGGCAGGAGCCTTTGCCGAGCAGTACTTC. Protein sequence: CASSGAGAFAEQYF. J is TRBJ2-7 and V is TRBV19, with D tentatively TRBD1 (5 bases). CDR3 length: 14 residues. Trimming cost V 5 bases and J 6 bases, with 17 bases left between them. Germline loops: CDR1 LNHDA, CDR2 SQIVND (reference sequence). Full variable domain (missing parts from reference TRBV19 and TRBJ2-7): DGGITQSPKYLFRKEGQNVTLSCEQNLNHDAMYWYRQDPGQGLRLIYYSQIVNDFQKGDIAEGYSVSREKKESFPLTVTSAQKNPTAFYLCASSGAGAFAEQYFGPGTRLTVT.